Sequencing of this TCR beta chain was carried out in a study of blood T cell repertoires in COVID-19. Sequenced by immunoSEQ multiplex PCR; TCRdb stores in-frame clones only, minus some. The table records around 190,000 clones, about 82% of them present only once. The germline V gene encodes CDR1 SGHTA and CDR2 FQGNSA. V gave up 2 bases and J gave up 5 bases, with 9 bases separating them. The CDR3 extends over 14 amino acids. V gene TRBV7-2 combines with J gene TRBJ1-4, with a tentative D call TRBD1 (6 bases). The receptor's source is a man aged 40-49 years with acute COVID-19. Sequencing used PBMCs or T cells enriched from blood (not recorded which). This CDR3 reads CASSLRQANEKLFF. The CDR3 DNA follows: TGTGCCAGCAGCTTAAGACAGGCAAATGAAAAACTGTTTTTT.